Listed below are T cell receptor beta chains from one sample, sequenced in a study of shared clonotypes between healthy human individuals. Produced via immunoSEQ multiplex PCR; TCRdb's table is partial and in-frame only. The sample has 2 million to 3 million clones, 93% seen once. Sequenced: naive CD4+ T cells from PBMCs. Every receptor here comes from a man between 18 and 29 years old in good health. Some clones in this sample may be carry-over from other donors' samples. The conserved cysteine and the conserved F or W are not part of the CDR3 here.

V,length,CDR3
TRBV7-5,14,ARSLAVLYSNQPQH
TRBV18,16,ASSPDSERQIAKNIQY
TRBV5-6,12,ASSFITEIYGYT
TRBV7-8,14,ASSFGDRGPTDTQY
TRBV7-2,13,ASSLVESSYNEQF
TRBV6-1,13,ASSAGQGRYTEAF
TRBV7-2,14,ASTSRAAGTEETQY
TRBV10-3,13,AISVAGGANNEQF
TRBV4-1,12,ASSPRVDYYEQY
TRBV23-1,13,ASSQSGQGDYGYT
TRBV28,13,ASSLYEEGRQPQH
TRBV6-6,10,ASRLPEGTQY
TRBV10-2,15,ASSEARPSDLNTEAF
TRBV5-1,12,ASSLGQGNEKLF
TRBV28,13,ASSLASASYNEQF
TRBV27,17,ASSPHRDRGSPSKKEAF
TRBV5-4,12,ASSGQGSKNIQY
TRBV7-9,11,ASSLRGGYEQY
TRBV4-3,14,ASSQVEGSANEKLF
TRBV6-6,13,ASSPTGVTNEKLF
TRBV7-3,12,ASSLGGVNTEAF
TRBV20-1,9,SAPGQTIYT
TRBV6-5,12,ASSYDEVTNEQF
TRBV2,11,ASRGALNTEAF
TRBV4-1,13,ASSQLGGPTDKQY
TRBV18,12,ASSPGQGTDTQY
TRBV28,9,ATWRGGGAF
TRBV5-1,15,ASSLFFRGSSYNEQF
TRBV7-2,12,ASSLAGLAYEQY
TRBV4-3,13,ASSPERERTGELF
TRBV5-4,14,ASSWSASSGANVLT
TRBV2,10,ASSERADTQY
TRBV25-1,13,ASSEYGRRLYGYT
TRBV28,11,ASSGINPYEQY
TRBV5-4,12,ASSLGGHSYEQY
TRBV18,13,ASSPNRDSGTEAF
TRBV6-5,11,ASRGQQDYEQY
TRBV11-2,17,ASSLVRRRTGAGANVLT
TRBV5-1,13,ASSSQAGENTEAF
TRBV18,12,ASSPAQRLEKLF
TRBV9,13,ASSVSGDRHQPQH
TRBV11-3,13,ASSPLAGGPNEQY
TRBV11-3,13,ASSSSYRAGGELF
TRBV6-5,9,ASSMQGRAF
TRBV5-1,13,ASSFEGGSGNTIY
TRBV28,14,ASSLVGGTAANEQF
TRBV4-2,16,ASSQGVRGTGASNVLT
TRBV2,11,ASRADGNQPQH
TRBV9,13,ASSLSGTGFTEAF
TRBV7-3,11,ASSPSRTDTQY